This TCR beta chain comes out of a study of cytomegalovirus exposure and HLA in healthy donors. Study background: As an earlier analysis found, 150 million to 200 million T cells yielded approximately 100 million unique TCR beta sequences. A data release that came early held tens of millions of unique TCRs from HLA-typed donors. General study points: The majority of TCR sequences were rare, yet some public TCRs appeared in many donors.

Primers: 60 Vbeta forward and 13 Jbeta reverse. Clones were sequenced by immunoSEQ multiplex PCR, and TCRdb holds only the in-frame ones, with some missing. The repertoire consists of 110,000 or so clones, with under 85% occurring once and the leading ten covering roughly 8.2%. To note about this clone: What it recognizes is unknown.

This CDR3 region has 14 residues. Trimming removed 3 bases from V and 0 bases from J, with 7 bases in between. The germline CDR1 and CDR2 sequences are SGHTA and FQGNSA. All donors participated as healthy donors of bone marrow. Material: PBMCs. J is TRBJ2-3 and V is TRBV7-2, with D perhaps matching TRBD2 (5 bases). This clonotype originated in a woman between 45 and 60 years old in good health and CMV-seropositive. The CDR3 here is CASSFGGSTDTQYF. The CDR3 DNA sequence: TGTGCCAGCAGCTTTGGAGGTAGCACAGATACGCAGTATTTT.